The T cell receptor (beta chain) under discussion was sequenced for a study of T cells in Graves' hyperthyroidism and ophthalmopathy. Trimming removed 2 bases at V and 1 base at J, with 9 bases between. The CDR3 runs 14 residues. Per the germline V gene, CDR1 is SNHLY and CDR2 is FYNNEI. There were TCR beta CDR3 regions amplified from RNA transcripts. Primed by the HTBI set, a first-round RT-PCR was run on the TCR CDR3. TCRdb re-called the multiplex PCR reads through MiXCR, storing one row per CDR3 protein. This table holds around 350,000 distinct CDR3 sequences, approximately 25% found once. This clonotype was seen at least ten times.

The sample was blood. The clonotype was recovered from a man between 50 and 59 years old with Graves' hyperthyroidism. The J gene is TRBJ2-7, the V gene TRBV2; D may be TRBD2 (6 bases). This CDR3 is CASSEWDLSYEQYF. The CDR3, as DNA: TGTGCCAGCAGTGAATGGGACTTATCCTACGAGCAGTACTTC.